The 3 T cell receptor beta chains given below trace back to one sample, sequenced in a study of PD-1 blockade in classical Hodgkin lymphoma. No patient escaped relapse after autologous stem cell transplantation, and brentuximab vedotin exposure varied. By magnetic negative selection, CD4+ T cells were purified from thawed PBMCs. The data were produced by immunoSEQ multiplex PCR, yet TCRdb's version contains in-frame clones alone and is incomplete. In the table there are about 30,000 clones, roughly 85% of which are singletons. The source material was CD4+ T cells from blood, sampled at baseline. Receptors originate from a human donor with classical Hodgkin lymphoma.

The chain carries TRBV7-6 and TRBJ2-5; D is unclear. This CDR3 contains 13 residues. V lost 2 bases, J lost 5 bases, and 9 bases lay in between. Germline V gene data show CDR1 as SGHVS and CDR2 as FNYEAQ. The CDR3: CASSLRVRETQYF. DNA for the CDR3: TGTGCCAGCAGCTTAAGGGTCAGGGAGACCCAGTACTTC. The variable domain in full, completed from reference TRBV7-6 and TRBJ2-5, reads GAGVSQSPRYKVTKRGQDVALRCDPISGHVSLYWYRQALGQGPEFLTYFNYEAQQDKSGLPNDRFSAERPEGSISTLTIQRTEQRDSAMYRCASSLRVRETQYFGPGTRLLVL.

The V and J genes are TRBV7-6 and TRBJ2-3; the match to TRBD2 covers 10 bases. CDR1 and CDR2 from the germline V gene are SGHVS and FNYEAQ. The CDR3 loop spans 16 amino acids. The J segment lost 1 base and the V segment lost 1 base, leaving 2 bases of the junction unmatched. CDR3 loop: CASSLGSGRGTDTQYF. The CDR3 nucleotides read TGTGCCAGCAGCTTAGGGAGCGGGAGGGGCACAGATACGCAGTATTTT.

This clone was found once. Here the CDR3 DNA reads TGTGCCACCAGCAGTCAGGGGAGCTCTGAAGCTTTCTTT. Translating gives CATSSQGSSEAFF. This chain uses TRBV15 with TRBJ1-1, with D possibly matching TRBD1 (6 bases). The CDR3 runs to 13 residues. Germline V gene lookup returns CDR1 LNHNV and CDR2 YYDKDF (reference sequence). V was trimmed by 3 bases and J by 6 bases, leaving 11 bases between them.